One T cell receptor beta chain is described in this entry. The antigen it recognizes is unknown. No quality values exist for individual bases; no much larger clone is one base distant. Amplification of TCR beta CDR3 regions was carried out from RNA transcripts. A first-round RT-PCR of the TCR CDR3 used the HTBI primer set with the Qiagen OneStep RT-PCR kit. A second multiplex PCR round built the libraries, followed by size selection and purification. Sequencing of the libraries was done on an Illumina HiSeq2000 using paired-end 100 bp reads. Per the source publication's procedure: SOAPnuke was used to process the raw data, with reads discarded if the reads contained adapters or uncalled bases, had a mean Phred below 15, or lacked an exact constant-primer or identifier match. High-quality paired reads were merged with COPE v1.2.5, and unique nucleotide sequences were defined as clonotypes. MiTCR v1.1 was used to align the clonotypes against IMGT TRBV, TRBD and TRBJ reference segments. Analysis was restricted to V-J combinations with a frequency above 0.0001, which covered roughly 99% of repertoires. A TCS score was defined as the ratio between F50 (clonal expansion) and ExV (chaos), using BLOSUM62-based TCRdist between CDR3 peptides within each V-J. Welch's t-statistics and random forest reduced fewer than 600 V-J features to some 14, which were used in a naive Bayes classifier (R e1071). TCRdb trimmed public reads at Q25 via fastp, called clones via MiXCR and kept in-frame beta chains. A single entry per CDR3 protein holds the most common genes and DNA from its merged rows. The V and J calls, along with clone size, are taken from TCRdb and not from the paper's own processing. For this sample the table gives hundreds of thousands of distinct CDR3 sequences, of which 14% were detected only once. The ten most abundant clones make up roughly 10% of the sample.

These data originate in a study of T cells in Graves' hyperthyroidism and ophthalmopathy (dated by TCRdb to between 2017 and 2020). About the study as a whole: Peripheral blood samples were taken at initial diagnosis, before any treatment was given. To identify distinguishing TCR V-J signatures, a discovery cohort of around 100 patients was used, comprising 43 with Graves' ophthalmopathy and around 60 with stable Graves' hyperthyroidism. Once sampling was done, hyperthyroidism patients were given methimazole at a starting dose of 30 mg daily, whereas ophthalmopathy patients were given high-dose intravenous methylprednisolone. For training and testing, the roughly 100 patients in the discovery cohort were randomly divided in a 7:3 ratio. According to the paper, TCR Vbeta CDR3 sequencing was carried out on some 130 peripheral blood samples, which came from about 45 ophthalmopathy, 75 to 80 hyperthyroidism and some 17 progressor patients. In addition, the study compared T-cell repertoires in thyroid tissue and in blood from over 5 Graves' hyperthyroidism patients. Prospective prediction of ophthalmopathy was tested in an independent validation cohort consisting of about 20 hyperthyroidism patients and more than 15 patients who later progressed to ophthalmopathy. Beyond this particular receptor, the publication reports: In validation, the model predicted progression to ophthalmopathy with over 65% sensitivity and approximately 78% specificity, a median of 6.5 months before onset. A 13 V-J signature model separated ophthalmopathy from stable hyperthyroidism, with around 88% sensitivity and around 84% specificity in cross-validation and 80%/75% in testing. Most expanded thyroid clonotypes (frequency above 0.001) were also detected in blood, suggesting blood repertoires may reflect thyroid immune responses. Sample size was not statistically predetermined, and blinding of investigators to group allocation was not performed.

A patient counted as having stable Graves' hyperthyroidism if no progression to ophthalmopathy occurred over 18 months of follow-up. Hyperthyroidism patients were newly diagnosed, had a disease duration of under 2 months, and were aged 18 to 65 years. The study excluded patients with uncontrolled infections, other autoimmune diseases, pregnancy or lactation. Clinical symptoms, serum thyroxine and TRAb, thyroid ultrasound, and orbital computed tomography formed the basis for the diagnoses. PBMCs were isolated from roughly 10 ml of fresh peripheral blood by Ficoll-Paque density gradient centrifugation. Trizol reagent was used to extract total RNA, and RNA quality was then checked on an Agilent 2100 Bioanalyzer. V was cut back by 5 bases and J by 4 bases, leaving a gap of 15 bases between them. For CDR1 and CDR2, the germline V gene (reference sequence) lists SEHNR and FQNEAQ. The CDR3 has 15 amino acids, counting the end cysteine and phenylalanine. Only the CDR3 part of the read is kept: 45 bases, read in frame from the first base.

Source material: blood. The chain links TRBV7-9 with TRBJ2-1; the D match is possibly TRBD1 or TRBD2, with 5 bases aligned in each. This TCR was sampled from a woman under 30 with Graves' hyperthyroidism. The CDR3: CASSLPGRRYNEQFF. At the DNA level, the sequence is TGTGCCAGCAGCCTCCCGGGACGGCGATACAATGAGCAGTTCTTC.